What follows are 20 T cell receptor beta chains derived from one specimen sequenced in a study of immune cell composition in non-small cell lung cancer. TCRdb keeps only in-frame clones here, not all; method: immunoSEQ multiplex PCR. The sample has about 4,000 clones; over 65% are singletons. Material: lung tumor tissue. Source of these receptors: a human donor with non-small cell lung cancer.

This clone has a handful of counts. The V call is TRBV5-5, the J call TRBJ2-1; TRBD2 might be the D (6 bases). Germline V CDR1 and CDR2: SGHKS, YYEKEE (reference sequence). CDR3 length: 14 amino acids. Trimming left V 4 bases short and J 6 bases short, with 14 bases between. The CDR3 nucleotides are TGTGCCAGCAGCCTCTGGGACTGGATCAATGAGCAGTTCTTC. Encoded protein: CASSLWDWINEQFF. Variable domain in full (rest from reference TRBV5-5 and TRBJ2-1): DAGVTQSPTHLIKTRGQQVTLRCSPISGHKSVSWYQQVLGQGPQFIFQYYEKEERGRGNFPDRFSARQFPNYSSELNVNALLLGDSALYLCASSLWDWINEQFFGPGTRLTVL.

The chain is built from TRBV7-2 and TRBJ2-2; 8 positions match TRBD2. J was trimmed by 3 bases and V by 5 bases; bases with no gene match: 8. Germline CDR1 is SGHTA and CDR2 is FQGNSA. CDR3 size: 16 residues. The CDR3 DNA sequence: TGTGCCAGCAGCCCCTATTTGCGGGAGGACACCGGGGAGCTGTTTTTT. This sequence encodes CASSPYLREDTGELFF.

The rearrangement uses TRBV14 and TRBJ1-1, with TRBD1 identical over 7 bases. The V and J ends lost 3 bases and 3 bases, in that order; junction bases with no gene match: 10. Germline CDR1 SGHDN, CDR2 FVKESK. CDR3 length: 16 residues. The DNA of the CDR3 is TGTGCCAGCAGCCACGATTTTAGAGACAGGGACACTGAAGCTTTCTTT. Its translation is CASSHDFRDRDTEAFF.

The chain employs TRBV7-2 and TRBJ1-1, with TRBD1 matching 7 bases. Trimming cost V 2 bases and J 7 bases; bases outside gene matches: 4. This CDR3 has 13 amino acids. From germline, CDR1 is SGHTA and CDR2 FQGNSA. CDR3 DNA sequence: TGTGCCAGCAGCTTAAACAGGGGAGGTGAAGCTTTCTTT. This encodes CASSLNRGGEAFF.

This clone was seen only a few times. The chain is built from TRBV27 and TRBJ1-2; D call uncertain. CDR3 length: 12 residues. In germline, CDR1 is MNHEY, CDR2 SMNVEV (reference sequence). The V end was cut by 3 bases, the J end by 2 bases, with 4 bases between. The CDR3 DNA reads TGTGCCAGCAGTTTGGACAACTATGGCTACACCTTC. Protein product: CASSLDNYGYTF.

V and J are TRBV7-8 and TRBJ1-5; the match to TRBD1 covers 10 bases. The V and J ends lost 5 bases and 2 bases, in that order; junction bases with no gene match: 12. The CDR3 spans 18 residues. The germline V gene encodes CDR1 SGHVS and CDR2 FQNEAQ. The CDR3 bases are TGTGCCAGCAGCCTCGACAGGGGGCGCGTTGGGGGCAATCAGCCCCAGCATTTT. This translates into CASSLDRGRVGGNQPQHF.

The V call is TRBV6-1, the J call TRBJ2-2; 8 positions agree with TRBD2. The germline V gene encodes CDR1 MNHNS and CDR2 SASEGT. This CDR3 has 14 amino acids. Trimming took 2 bases from V and 8 from J; bases not matched to a gene: 4. In DNA, the CDR3 is TGTGCCAGCAGTGAATTCGGGAGGGTGGGGGAGCTGTTTTTT. Its protein is CASSEFGRVGELFF.

This chain links TRBV29-1 with TRBJ1-3; the D gene is possibly TRBD1 (6 bases). The CDR3 consists of 17 residues. V dropped 2 bases and J dropped 0 bases, with 17 bases sitting between them. Looked up from germline, CDR1 is SQVTM and CDR2 is ANQGSEA. The CDR3 spells CSVEPVDSYLSGNTIYF. DNA for the CDR3: TGCAGCGTTGAACCGGTGGACAGTTACCTCTCTGGAAACACCATATATTTT.

The gene calls are TRBV7-9 and TRBJ1-1; D unresolved. CDR1 is SEHNR, CDR2 FQNEAQ, per germline (reference sequence). V gave up 2 bases and J gave up 0 bases, with 4 bases separating them. The CDR3 loop spans 13 amino acids. The CDR3 loop reads CASSLRLNTEAFF. In DNA form, the CDR3 reads TGTGCCAGCAGCTTACGGTTGAACACTGAAGCTTTCTTT.

The rearrangement uses TRBV4-3 and TRBJ1-1; D call uncertain. The CDR3 length is 9 residues. Looked up from germline, CDR1 is LGHNA and CDR2 is YSLEER. V was pared by 6 bases and J by 7 bases, with 3 bases between. The CDR3 region has the DNA TGCGCCAGCAGAGGTGAAGCTTTCTTT. This gives the protein CASRGEAFF.

The rearrangement joins TRBV5-1 to TRBJ1-6; TRBD1 aligns across 9 bases. The V gene end was trimmed by 5 bases and the J gene end by 10 bases; junction bases not matched to a gene: 7. This CDR3 has 14 residues. The V gene's germline CDR1 is SGHRS and CDR2 YFSETQ. In nucleotides, the CDR3 is TGCGCCAGCAGACAGGGGGCACTAGGGTCACCCCTCCACTTT. This encodes CASRQGALGSPLHF.

The genes are TRBV6-5 and TRBJ2-5; D gene uncertain. Germline V gene data show CDR1 as MNHEY and CDR2 as SVGAGI. The CDR3 is 14 residues long. V was cut by 7 bases and J by 7 bases, with 19 bases left in between. The CDR3 DNA is TGTGCCAGCACTAAAACTTCGGGTCTTGGGACCCAGTACTTC. It is translated as CASTKTSGLGTQYF.

The rearrangement links TRBV5-1 to TRBJ1-1; tentatively, D is TRBD1 (6 bases). Germline CDR1 is SGHRS and CDR2 is YFSETQ. V was cut by 6 bases and J by 5 bases, with 8 bases left in between. The CDR3 is made up of 11 amino acids. CDR3 protein: CASKGGTEAFF. Written as DNA, the CDR3 is TGCGCCAGCAAGGGGGGGACTGAAGCTTTCTTT. Based on the CDR3 plus reference TRBV5-1 and TRBJ1-1, the full variable domain is KAGVTQTPRYLIKTRGQQVTLSCSPISGHRSVSWYQQTPGQGLQFLFEYFSETQRNKGNFPGRFSGRQFSNSRSEMNVSTLELGDSALYLCASKGGTEAFFGQGTRLTVV.

J is TRBJ2-1 and V is TRBV14; TRBD2 matches 7 bases. This CDR3 contains 17 residues. CDR1 SGHDN and CDR2 FVKESK come from the germline V gene. The trim removed 1 base at V and 3 bases at J, leaving 9 bases unmatched. For the CDR3, the DNA is TGTGCCAGCAGCCAAGTTCAGGCTAGCGGAGTCTACAATGAGCAGTTCTTC. This sequence encodes CASSQVQASGVYNEQFF.

The chain has TRBV6-1 and TRBJ2-1; possibly TRBD1 or TRBD2 for D (5 bases each). Trimming cost V 4 bases and J 8 bases, with 18 bases left between them. CDR1 and CDR2 from the germline V gene are MNHNS and SASEGT. The length of the CDR3 is 15 residues. CDR3: CASSGRDPRRDEQFF. CDR3 DNA sequence: TGTGCCAGCAGTGGCCGGGACCCCCGGAGAGATGAGCAGTTCTTC.

In DNA form, the CDR3 reads TGTGCCAGCAGCTTGTTTATAGCGGTTAAACAAGATACGCAGTATTTT. Its protein product is CASSLFIAVKQDTQYF. The chain employs TRBV7-8 and TRBJ2-3; possibly TRBD2 for D (6 bases). Deletions cut 3 bases from V and 5 bases from J, with 18 bases between. Looked up from germline, CDR1 is SGHVS and CDR2 is FQNEAQ. This CDR3 contains 16 residues.

The chain combines TRBV7-9 with TRBJ2-2, with 8 nucleotides matching TRBD1. After removal of 2 bases from V and 7 bases from J, the junction contained 9 bases not matched to a gene. This CDR3 spans 16 amino acids. Germline V gene sequence: CDR1 SEHNR, CDR2 FQNEAQ (reference sequence). In DNA, the CDR3 is TGTGCCAGCAGCTTATCAGGGACAGGAGGTTACGGGGAGCTGTTTTTT. This translates into CASSLSGTGGYGELFF.

This clone was observed a single time. The chain uses TRBV7-2 and TRBJ1-5; D uncertain. This CDR3 spans 16 amino acids. V was clipped by 5 bases and J by 3 bases, with 17 bases between them. Germline CDR1 and CDR2: SGHTA and FQGNSA. The CDR3 loop reads CASSPRALPSNQPQHF. For the CDR3, the DNA is TGTGCCAGCAGCCCTAGGGCGCTTCCTTCCAATCAGCCCCAGCATTTT.

The table lists this clone with a few counts. The gene calls are TRBV14 and TRBJ1-2; D is undetermined. Germline CDR1 is SGHDN and CDR2 is FVKESK. Trimming pared 3 bases from V and 2 bases from J, leaving 7 bases between. This CDR3 comprises 13 residues. The CDR3 sequence is CASSQTRNYGYTF. DNA of the CDR3: TGTGCCAGCAGCCAGACAAGAAACTATGGCTACACCTTC.

The chain uses TRBV7-2 and TRBJ2-7; TRBD2 aligns across 12 bases. The CDR3 contains 18 residues. The germline V gene has CDR1 SGHTA and CDR2 FQGNSA. V dropped 3 bases and J dropped 1; count of bases not matched to a gene: 10. CDR3 nucleotides: TGTGCCAGCAGCTTTGTCGGGGGTCTAGCGGGAGGGTCCTACGAGCAGTACTTC. Translated: CASSFVGGLAGGSYEQYF.